Following are 17 T cell receptor beta chains from one sample sequenced in a study of regulatory T cells in long-lasting Graves disease. Noted time point: newly diagnosed GD, antithyroid drugs for less than 3 months. RNA from PBMCs was the source of the TCR library. HTBI primers from iRepertoire and Arm-PCR of CDR3 regions yielded the TCR beta libraries. TCRdb reanalysed the multiplex PCR reads using MiXCR and keeps one entry per CDR3 protein. The sample has 530,000 or so distinct CDR3 sequences; roughly 14% are singletons. The same sample was also studied in work on T cells in Graves' hyperthyroidism and ophthalmopathy.

The sample here was peripheral blood mononuclear cells (PBMCs), taken at new diagnosis, from a patient treated with antithyroid drugs. The source of these receptors is a man aged 30-40 years with Graves disease.

This clonotype was seen at least ten times. The rearrangement links TRBV10-2 to TRBJ2-5; no definite D call. Looked up from germline, CDR1 is WSHSY and CDR2 is SAAADI. Trimming took 2 bases from V and 2 from J, leaving 6 bases between them. The CDR3 is made up of 13 amino acids. The CDR3 DNA follows: TGCGCCAGCAGTGAGGCAGGACAAGAGACCCAGTACTTC. As protein: CASSEAGQETQYF.

Many counts were recorded for this clonotype. This chain joins TRBV2 and TRBJ2-4, with 8 bases matching TRBD1. CDR3 length: 15 amino acids. The germline V gene has CDR1 SNHLY and CDR2 FYNNEI. The ends lost 5 bases at V and 8 bases at J; junction bases unmatched: 11. CDR3 sequence: CASSRAQGGFDIQYF. CDR3 DNA sequence: TGTGCCAGCAGTCGGGCACAGGGGGGATTTGACATTCAGTACTTC.

A note on this clonotype: This clone may be a read error of a much larger clone one base away. The rearrangement uses TRBV6-4 and TRBJ1-2; no clear D gene. The germline CDR1 and CDR2 sequences are MRHNA and SNTAGT. V was pared by 4 bases and J by 12 bases, with 12 bases between. The length of the CDR3 is 11 residues. CDR3 region: CASSVAFPHTF. The CDR3 coding sequence is TGTGCCAGCAGTGTCGCCTTTCCCCACACCTTC.

This clonotype was picked up many times. The chain is built from TRBV10-1 and TRBJ2-7; the match to TRBD1 covers 9 bases. The CDR3 contains 15 residues. The V gene end was trimmed by 6 bases and the J gene end by 2 bases; junction bases not matched to a gene: 8. Germline CDR1 is WNHNN and CDR2 is SYGVQD (reference sequence). The CDR3 here is CASSPGQGSAYEQYF. In nucleotides, the CDR3 is TGCGCCAGCAGCCCCGGACAGGGGTCCGCCTACGAGCAGTACTTC.

This clonotype was found many times. The V gene is TRBV2, the J gene TRBJ1-2, with 8 bases lining up with TRBD1. V gave up 7 bases and J gave up 5 bases; unmatched junction bases: 9. Germline CDR1 is SNHLY and CDR2 is FYNNEI. The CDR3 extends over 14 amino acids. CDR3 residues: CASKPRTGSYGYTF. DNA of the CDR3: TGTGCCAGCAAACCTCGGACAGGGAGTTATGGCTACACCTTC.

Only a few counts were recorded for this clonotype. CDR3 protein: CATSRVRALNYGYTF. DNA of the CDR3: TGTGCCACCAGCAGAGTTCGTGCTCTCAACTATGGCTACACCTTC. The chain carries TRBV15 and TRBJ1-2; no clear D. CDR1 is LNHNV and CDR2 is YYDKDF in the germline V gene (reference sequence). Trimming cost V 1 base and J 2 bases, with 11 bases left between them. This CDR3 has 15 residues.

This clonotype was recorded many times. This chain connects TRBV2 to TRBJ1-5, with D perhaps matching TRBD1 (5 bases). The germline V and J ends were trimmed by 4 bases and 6 bases, with 16 bases remaining between them. Per the germline V gene, CDR1 is SNHLY and CDR2 is FYNNEI. This CDR3 has 15 residues. The CDR3 region is CASSGSPGGSQPQHF. The CDR3 DNA reads as TGTGCCAGCAGTGGATCCCCCGGGGGGTCTCAGCCCCAGCATTTT.

The J gene is TRBJ1-2, the V gene TRBV5-4, with 11 bases identical to TRBD1. The length of the CDR3 is 16 residues. Trimming at V came to 2 bases and at J to 7 bases, leaving 10 bases not matched to a gene. CDR1 is SGHNT, CDR2 YYREEE, per germline (reference sequence). CDR3 residues: CASSLPSDRGLAGYTF. CDR3 sequence (DNA): TGTGCCAGCAGCTTACCCTCGGACAGGGGGCTGGCTGGCTACACCTTC.

This clonotype came up many times. The chain joins TRBV2 to TRBJ2-7, with D tentatively TRBD2 (6 bases). Germline values: CDR1 SNHLY, CDR2 FYNNEI. Trimming took 5 bases from V and 4 from J, leaving 15 bases between them. This CDR3 is 14 amino acids long. The CDR3 region is CASSSTLARYEQYF. CDR3 in DNA: TGTGCCAGCAGTTCGACCCTAGCGAGGTACGAGCAGTACTTC.

This sequence joins TRBV11-2 and TRBJ2-2; D gene ambiguous. The V gene's germline CDR1 is SGHAT and CDR2 FQNNGV. This CDR3 region has 14 residues. V lost 5 bases and J 4 bases, leaving 11 bases between the germline ends. The CDR3 DNA follows: TGTGCCAGCAGCCCCGGCTCCCGCACCGGGGAGCTGTTTTTT. It yields the protein CASSPGSRTGELFF.

Comments on this clonotype: This likely traces to a read error, being one base from a far larger clone. CDR3 in amino acids: CASREGLAGRPYNEQYF. The CDR3 DNA follows: TGTGCCAGCAGAGAAGGACTAGCGGGACGCCCTTACAATGAGCAGTACTTC. This sequence joins TRBV11-2 and TRBJ2-7; 12 bases match TRBD2. The CDR3 has 17 amino acids. Germline-derived CDR1 and CDR2 are SGHAT and FQNNGV. Unmatched junction bases numbered 16, after V lost 6 bases and J lost 7 bases.

At least ten counts were recorded for this clonotype. The genes are TRBV6-1 and TRBJ2-3; the D is unclear. The germline V gene has CDR1 MNHNS and CDR2 SASEGT. CDR3 length: 13 residues. V lost 6 bases, J lost 2 bases, and 9 bases lay in between. The CDR3 DNA is TGTGCCAGCAGGGAACCCTCCACAGATACGCAGTATTTT. This translates into CASREPSTDTQYF.

This clonotype was recorded many times. The rearrangement uses TRBV7-9 and TRBJ2-7, with D unclear. The CDR3 consists of 14 residues. From germline, CDR1 is SEHNR and CDR2 FQNEAQ (reference sequence). V dropped 7 bases and J dropped 0 bases, with 13 bases sitting between them. The CDR3: CASKISSASYEQYF. The CDR3 region has the DNA TGTGCCAGCAAGATTAGTAGTGCCTCCTACGAGCAGTACTTC.

The chain recombines TRBV30 with TRBJ2-1; TRBD2 matches at 10 bases. Germline CDR1 and CDR2: GTSNPN and SVGIG (reference sequence). V lost 2 bases to trimming and J lost 10 bases; unmatched junction nucleotides: 8. CDR3 size: 14 residues. This chain's CDR3 is CAWSRASGRDEQFF. The CDR3 DNA reads as TGTGCCTGGAGTAGGGCTAGCGGGAGAGACGAGCAGTTCTTC.

This clonotype was seen at least ten times. The rearrangement links TRBV11-3 to TRBJ2-5, with a possible D match to TRBD1 (6 bases). The CDR3 is 12 residues long. V lost 5 bases, J lost 4 bases, and 8 bases lay in between. CDR1 is SGHNT, CDR2 YENEEA, per germline. CDR3 protein: CASSAGAETQYF. CDR3 sequence (DNA): TGTGCCAGCAGCGCAGGGGCAGAGACCCAGTACTTC.

On this clonotype: A read error may explain this, as a much larger clone is one base away. The chain couples TRBV13 to TRBJ2-7; perhaps TRBD1 as D (6 bases). This CDR3 contains 14 residues. Per germline, CDR1 PRHDT and CDR2 FYEKMQ (reference sequence). DNA of the CDR3: TGTGCCAGCAGCGTCACGGGACAAGCCTACGAGCGGTACTTC. This translates into CASSVTGQAYERYF.

This clonotype was found many times. The chain combines TRBV2 with TRBJ2-5; D perhaps matches TRBD2 (6 bases). The CDR3 extends over 15 amino acids. Germline CDR1 and CDR2: SNHLY and FYNNEI. V was clipped by 6 bases and J by 4 bases, with 18 bases between them. The CDR3 sequence: CASRRTWGGGETQYF. The CDR3 nucleotides are TGTGCCAGCAGAAGAACGTGGGGAGGTGGAGAGACCCAGTACTTC.